A single sample gave rise to the 19 T cell receptor beta chains below, sequenced in a study of Graves' ophthalmopathy and Graves' hyperthyroidism. The study amplified TCR beta CDR3 regions using RNA transcripts. HTBI-primed RT-PCR formed the first round, and a multiplex PCR formed the second. TCRdb re-called the multiplex PCR reads through MiXCR, storing one row per CDR3 protein. The table lists about 370,000 distinct CDR3 sequences, 17% of them singletons. The sample taken for sequencing was peripheral blood. These receptor sequences come from an adult woman with stable Graves' hyperthyroidism.

This clonotype was recorded at least ten times. The J gene is TRBJ2-2, the V gene TRBV2, with D hard to call. Germline V lookup: CDR1 SNHLY, CDR2 FYNNEI. V lost 6 bases to trimming and J lost 2 bases, with 10 bases between them. CDR3 size: 14 residues. The chain's CDR3 is CASRRKLNTGELFF. CDR3 nucleotide sequence: TGTGCCAGCAGACGTAAACTCAACACCGGGGAGCTGTTTTTT. Filled out from reference TRBV2 and TRBJ2-2, the complete variable domain reads EPEVTQTPSHQVTQMGQEVILRCVPISNHLYFYWYRQILGQKVEFLVSFYNNEISEKSEIFDDQFSVERPDGSNFTLKIRSTKLEDSAMYFCASRRKLNTGELFFGEGSRLTVL.

V is TRBV7-9 and J is TRBJ2-5, with no clear D. V dropped 3 bases and J dropped 4 bases, with 15 bases sitting between them. CDR3 length: 15 amino acids. CDR1 SEHNR and CDR2 FQNEAQ come from the germline V gene (reference sequence). The CDR3 DNA reads as TGTGCCAGCAGCTTGTTCGGACGGAAGGGAGAGACCCAGTACTTC. Its translation is CASSLFGRKGETQYF.

This clonotype has at least ten counts. J is TRBJ2-7 and V is TRBV6-2 or TRBV6-3; TRBD1 matches at 10 bases. The V and J ends lost 2 bases and 2 bases, in that order; junction bases with no gene match: 0. Looked up from germline, CDR1 is MNHEY and CDR2 is SVGEGT. The CDR3 loop spans 14 amino acids. CDR3 residues: CASSYGTGAYEQYF. The CDR3 DNA follows: TGTGCCAGCAGTTACGGGACAGGGGCCTACGAGCAGTACTTC.

In its sample, this clonotype was seen many times. V gene TRBV12-3 or TRBV12-4 combines with J gene TRBJ1-2; D is uncertain. There are 12 residues in the CDR3. Trimming took off 6 bases at V and 8 bases at J, with 13 bases between the two ends. CDR3 protein: CASRSDGSGYTF. CDR3 sequence (DNA): TGTGCCAGCAGATCGGACGGGAGCGGCTACACCTTC.

This clonotype was seen repeatedly, ten times or more. The chain's CDR3 is CATSDTTSRGYCGYTF. The CDR3 DNA reads TGTGCCACCAGTGATACCACTTCCAGGGGGTACTGTGGCTACACCTTC. V is TRBV24-1 and J is TRBJ1-2, with 7 bases lining up with TRBD1. The length of the CDR3 is 16 residues. The germline V gene has CDR1 KGHDR and CDR2 SFDVKD. With V trimmed by 3 bases and J by 7 bases, 13 bases remained unmatched.

In this sample, this clonotype turned up a few times. This may come from a read error, since a much larger clone is one base off. This chain links TRBV30 with TRBJ2-4; the D gene is possibly TRBD2 (5 bases). Germline V gene sequence: CDR1 GTSNPN, CDR2 SVGIG (reference sequence). The CDR3 sequence is 15 residues long. CDR3 amino acids: CAWTRGRLAKNVQYF. The CDR3 coding sequence is TGTGCCTGGACGCGTGGCAGGCTAGCCAAAAACGTTCAGTACTTC.

This clonotype occurred many times. The V call is TRBV19, the J call TRBJ2-7, with D perhaps being TRBD1 or TRBD2 (5 bases each). The germline gives CDR1 LNHDA, CDR2 SQIVND (reference sequence). The CDR3 consists of 16 residues. V was trimmed by 8 bases and J by 0 bases, leaving 20 bases between them. The CDR3 DNA follows: TGTGCCAGTCAATCAACCGGTGGGGGAAACTCCTACGAGCAGTACTTC. Translated, it gives CASQSTGGGNSYEQYF.

This clonotype was seen many times. The V call is TRBV28, the J call TRBJ1-1; unclear D gene. Germline assignment: CDR1 MDHEN and CDR2 SYDVKM. The germline V and J ends were trimmed by 3 bases and 2 bases, with 13 bases remaining between them. This CDR3 comprises 15 residues. CDR3 sequence (DNA): TGTGCCAGCAGTTTTGGTTCGAAAGGCAACACTGAAGCTTTCTTT. Protein product: CASSFGSKGNTEAFF.

Only a few counts were recorded for this clonotype. The chain recombines TRBV13 with TRBJ2-7; D remains unclear. Germline CDR1 reads PRHDT; CDR2 reads FYEKMQ (reference sequence). This CDR3 comprises 11 residues. The CDR3 DNA sequence: TGTGCTTCGGCATCCCCCTACGAGCAGTACTTC. Protein product: CASASPYEQYF.

At least ten counts were recorded for this clonotype. The rearrangement joins TRBV6-1 to TRBJ1-2; D not resolved. Trimming removed 6 bases from V and 0 bases from J, with 8 bases in between. Germline V gene lookup returns CDR1 MNHNS and CDR2 SASEGT. The CDR3 length is 13 residues. The CDR3, as DNA: TGTGCCAGCAGGCGATCTTCTAACTATGGCTACACCTTC. Its protein product is CASRRSSNYGYTF.

This clonotype showed up many times. The chain has TRBV4-1 and TRBJ2-6; TRBD1 is a possible D gene (6 bases). The germline V gene has CDR1 MGHRA and CDR2 YSYEKL. Trimming removed 0 bases at V and 1 base at J, with 13 bases between. The CDR3 has 18 amino acids. The CDR3 region has the DNA TGCGCCAGCAGCCAAGAGGTACAGGGTAGGTCTGGGGCCAACGTCCTGACTTTC. Translating gives CASSQEVQGRSGANVLTF.

This clonotype was seen a handful of times. The chain has TRBV5-1 and TRBJ2-7; D uncertain. The V end was cut by 4 bases, the J end by 0 bases, with 14 bases between. CDR1 SGHRS and CDR2 YFSETQ come from the germline V gene. The CDR3 runs to 15 residues. The CDR3 reads CASSPGSAGSYEQYF. Written as DNA, the CDR3 is TGCGCCAGCAGCCCTGGGTCAGCCGGCTCCTACGAGCAGTACTTC.

At least ten counts were recorded for this clonotype. The rearrangement links TRBV28 to TRBJ1-1, with a weak D call TRBD1 (6 bases). The CDR3 length is 15 residues. Per germline, CDR1 MDHEN and CDR2 SYDVKM. Trimming pared 5 bases from V and 0 bases from J, leaving 13 bases between. The CDR3 sequence: CASSTPGQLNTEAFF. The CDR3 bases are TGTGCCAGCAGTACCCCCGGACAGTTGAACACTGAAGCTTTCTTT.

This clonotype has at least ten counts. J is TRBJ2-7 and V is TRBV11-2; no reliable D call. Germline V CDR1 and CDR2: SGHAT, FQNNGV. V gave up 1 base and J gave up 2 bases, with 3 bases separating them. The CDR3 spans 12 residues. Here the CDR3 reads CASSLGTYEQYF. The CDR3 DNA follows: TGTGCCAGCAGCTTAGGGACCTACGAGCAGTACTTC.

Remarks on this clonotype: A read error may produce the germline difference seen at one junction end. This chain joins TRBV7-2 and TRBJ2-7; possibly TRBD2 for D (6 bases). The CDR3 has 16 amino acids. Germline CDR1 reads SGHTA; CDR2 reads FQGNSA. The CDR3 here is CASSLAGAGSSYEHYF. CDR3 sequence (DNA): TGTGCCAGCAGCTTAGCCGGGGCGGGAAGCTCCTACGAGCATTACTTC.

The sample holds many counts of this clonotype. The chain links TRBV20-1 to TRBJ2-7; 7 bases are a match to TRBD1. Germline V gene data show CDR1 as DFQATT and CDR2 as SNEGSKA (reference sequence). The V gene end was trimmed by 3 bases and the J gene end by 5 bases; junction bases not matched to a gene: 4. This CDR3 comprises 12 residues. For the CDR3, the DNA is TGCAGTGCTAGGACAGGGATCAACGAGCAGTACTTC. It translates to CSARTGINEQYF.

This chain connects TRBV28 to TRBJ1-2; D remains unclear. The V gene's germline CDR1 is MDHEN and CDR2 SYDVKM. The V end was cut by 2 bases, the J end by 2 bases, with 9 bases between. The CDR3 extends over 14 amino acids. The CDR3 loop reads CASSLRDRNYGYTF. CDR3 bases: TGTGCCAGCAGTTTAAGGGATCGGAACTATGGCTACACCTTC.

This clonotype was observed at least ten times. The chain couples TRBV5-1 to TRBJ2-5; no firm D call. The CDR3 extends over 12 amino acids. V was cut by 0 bases and J by 9 bases, with 9 bases left in between. CDR1 and CDR2 (germline): SGHRS, YFSETQ. CDR3 in amino acids: CASSLDGVAQYF. The DNA for the CDR3 is TGCGCCAGCAGCTTGGATGGGGTGGCCCAGTACTTC.

Many counts were recorded for this clonotype. The V gene is TRBV10-2, the J gene TRBJ2-5; 7 nucleotides agree with TRBD1. In germline, CDR1 is WSHSY, CDR2 SAAADI. V dropped 5 bases and J dropped 2; count of bases not matched to a gene: 5. CDR3 length: 14 amino acids. CDR3 DNA: TGCGCCAGCAGTTACCGGGACAGACAAGAGACCCAGTACTTC. The encoded protein is CASSYRDRQETQYF.